This T cell receptor (beta chain) was observed in a study of cytomegalovirus exposure and HLA in healthy donors. To note about this clone: The antigen is undetermined.

Study-level findings and limits: V- and J-gene trimming in TCR beta was tied to a missense DCLRE1C variant by an analysis performed later. Sequencing depth across donors, presence/absence analyses assumed, was roughly uniform.

CDR1 and CDR2 (germline): SGHDT, YYEEEE. Germline trimming cut 0 bases from V and 14 bases from J; bases unmatched to any gene: 4. The CDR3 extends over 12 amino acids. The primer mix had 60 Vbeta and 13 Jbeta primers. The protocol was immunoSEQ multiplex PCR, while the TCRdb copy is restricted to in-frame clones and leaves out a portion. Of around 180,000 clones in the sample, 80% to 90% were seen once. The specimen was PBMCs. The receptor's source is a male donor in good health and CMV-seronegative. The chain is built from TRBV5-6 and TRBJ2-1, with 8 bases fitting TRBD2. The CDR3: CASSLVRGEEFF. The CDR3 bases are TGTGCCAGCAGCTTGGTGCGGGGGGAGGAGTTCTTC.